This T cell receptor beta chain was identified in a study of cytomegalovirus exposure and HLA in healthy donors. Notes on the study in general: In a later analysis, HLA-associated TCR beta chains were more clonally expanded than equally common others.

Use of 60 Vbeta and 13 Jbeta primers characterized the PCR. The method was immunoSEQ multiplex PCR; TCRdb's version includes in-frame clones alone and lacks a portion of them. The sample has 90,000 to 140,000 clones; 70% to 80% are singletons. Trimming removed 0 bases at V and 1 base at J, with 7 bases between. The CDR3 runs 16 residues. CDR1 MNHEY and CDR2 SVGAGI come from the germline V gene. On this clone: Its antigen is not known.

The receptor was isolated from a man between 40 and 49 years old in good health and CMV-seronegative. The chain joins TRBV6-5 to TRBJ2-6; the D is unclear. The sequencing sample was made of PBMCs. CDR3 amino acids: CASSYSRSSGANVLTF. The CDR3 coding sequence is TGTGCCAGCAGTTACTCGAGGTCTTCTGGGGCCAACGTCCTGACTTTC.